This TCR beta chain was found in a study of blood T cell repertoires in COVID-19. As for the study in general: Some COVID-19 samples were acute and others convalescent; all came from the United States, Italy and Spain. PBMCs, B-cell-depleted T cells, or T cells provided the cDNA or gDNA that made up the material.

As handled by the study authors: Quantification of nucleated cells was approximated via reference gene primer amplification. Using immunoSEQ multiplex PCR, the repertoire was profiled, and TCRdb retains in-frame clones only, with some absent. Clone size and V and J calls were adopted from that table, with D and trimming inferred from the DNA. The sample lists about 140,000 clones, 80% to 85% occurring once. Seattle researchers signed up patients amid active infection and tracked them longitudinally. This clonotype was sampled from a man aged 25 to 40 with COVID-19, enrolled during active disease. Input material: peripheral blood.

The CDR3 loop is CASSGPVASTDTQYF. In DNA, the CDR3 is TGTGCCAGCAGCGGCCCAGTGGCTAGCACAGATACGCAGTATTTT. The V call is TRBV9, the J call TRBJ2-3; D gene unclear. With 3 bases removed from V and 0 bases from J, the gap between germline ends came to 11 bases. CDR1 and CDR2 from the germline V gene are SGDLS and YYNGEE. This CDR3 is 15 amino acids long.